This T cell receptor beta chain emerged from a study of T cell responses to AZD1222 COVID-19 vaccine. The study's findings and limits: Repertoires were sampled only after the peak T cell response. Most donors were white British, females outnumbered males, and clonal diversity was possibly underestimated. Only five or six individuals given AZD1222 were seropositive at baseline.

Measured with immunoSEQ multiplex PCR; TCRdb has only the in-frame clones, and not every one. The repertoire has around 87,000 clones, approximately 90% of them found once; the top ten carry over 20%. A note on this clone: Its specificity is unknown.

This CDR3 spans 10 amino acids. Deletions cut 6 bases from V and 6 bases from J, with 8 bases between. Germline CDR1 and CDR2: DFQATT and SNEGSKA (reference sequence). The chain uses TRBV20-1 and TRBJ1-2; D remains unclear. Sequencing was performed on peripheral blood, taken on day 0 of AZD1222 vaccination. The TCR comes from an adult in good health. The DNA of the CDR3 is TGCAGTGCCCCCCGTAATGGCTACACCTTC. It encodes CSAPRNGYTF.